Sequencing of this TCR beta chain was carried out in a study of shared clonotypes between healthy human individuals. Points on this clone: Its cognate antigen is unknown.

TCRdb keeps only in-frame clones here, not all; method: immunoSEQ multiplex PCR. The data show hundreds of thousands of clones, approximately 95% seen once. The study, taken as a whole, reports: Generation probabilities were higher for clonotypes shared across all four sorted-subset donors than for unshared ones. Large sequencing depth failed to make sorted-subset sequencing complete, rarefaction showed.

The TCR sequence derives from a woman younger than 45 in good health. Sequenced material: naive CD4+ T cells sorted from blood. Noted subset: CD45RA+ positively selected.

CDR3 protein: CAISESPAIISYEQYF. The CDR3 DNA reads TGTGCCATCAGTGAGTCTCCAGCCATCATCTCCTACGAGCAGTACTTC. The chain combines TRBV10-3 with TRBJ2-7; D unclear. The germline CDR1 and CDR2 sequences are ENHRY and SYGVKD. This CDR3 comprises 16 residues. Trimming took 0 bases from V and 0 from J, leaving 12 bases between them.